The T cell receptor (beta chain) under discussion was sequenced for a study of blood T cells in healthy people across ages. At the level of the study: Template switching picked up about one barcoded beta molecule for each two T cells.

In its sample, this clonotype was seen a few times. Sample-barcoded 5' priming and a J-beta primer mix drove a second PCR of about 6 to 12 cycles. MiXCR, run by TCRdb on the 5' RACE reads, gives a single entry per CDR3 protein. Of over a million distinct CDR3 sequences listed, under 55% are singletons. Drawn from each donor were approximately 10 milliliters of peripheral blood. The extraction recovered at least 6 micrograms of total RNA per sample. From germline, CDR1 is ENHRY and CDR2 SYGVKD. CDR3 size: 16 residues. With 2 bases removed from V and 4 bases from J, the gap between germline ends came to 15 bases.

The specimen was blood. This receptor was obtained from a woman aged 18-29 years in good health. The chain recombines TRBV10-3 with TRBJ1-5, with D unclear. The CDR3 DNA is TGTGCCATCAGTGAGGGGGAGGTTTTGGGAAATCAGCCCCAGCATTTT. It codes for CAISEGEVLGNQPQHF.